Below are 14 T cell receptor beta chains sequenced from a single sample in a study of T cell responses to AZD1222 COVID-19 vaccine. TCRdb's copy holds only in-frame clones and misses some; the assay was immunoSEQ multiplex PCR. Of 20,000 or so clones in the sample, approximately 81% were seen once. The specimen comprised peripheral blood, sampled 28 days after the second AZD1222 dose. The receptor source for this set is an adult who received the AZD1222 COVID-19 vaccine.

Here the CDR3 DNA reads TGTGCCAGCAGCCCGACAGGTCTAAGCAATCAGCCCCAGCATTTT. Translated, it gives CASSPTGLSNQPQHF. This chain connects TRBV7-9 to TRBJ1-5, with D possibly matching TRBD1 (6 bases). With 5 bases removed from V and 1 base from J, the gap between germline ends came to 12 bases. Looked up from germline, CDR1 is SEHNR and CDR2 is FQNEAQ (reference sequence). The CDR3 sequence is 15 residues long.

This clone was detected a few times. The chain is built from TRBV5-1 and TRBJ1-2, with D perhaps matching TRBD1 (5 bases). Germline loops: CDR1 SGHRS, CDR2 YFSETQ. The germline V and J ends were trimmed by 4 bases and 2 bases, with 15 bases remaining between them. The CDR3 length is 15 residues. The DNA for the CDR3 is TGCGCCAGCAGCCCCAGTGTGGGGGGGAACTATGGCTACACCTTC. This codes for CASSPSVGGNYGYTF.

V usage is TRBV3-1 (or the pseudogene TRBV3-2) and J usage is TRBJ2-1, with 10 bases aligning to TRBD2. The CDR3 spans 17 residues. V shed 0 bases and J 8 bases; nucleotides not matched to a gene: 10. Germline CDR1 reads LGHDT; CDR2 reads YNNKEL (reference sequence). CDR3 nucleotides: TGTGCCAGCAGCCAAGATGGTTTTCTAGCGGGAGCAGATGAGCAGTTCTTC. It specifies CASSQDGFLAGADEQFF.

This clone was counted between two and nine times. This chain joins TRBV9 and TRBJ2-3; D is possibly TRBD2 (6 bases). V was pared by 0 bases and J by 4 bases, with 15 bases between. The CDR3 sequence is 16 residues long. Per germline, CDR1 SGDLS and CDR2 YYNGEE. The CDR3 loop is CASSVGIGSSSDTQYF. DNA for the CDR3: TGTGCCAGCAGCGTAGGTATCGGGAGTTCTTCAGATACGCAGTATTTT.

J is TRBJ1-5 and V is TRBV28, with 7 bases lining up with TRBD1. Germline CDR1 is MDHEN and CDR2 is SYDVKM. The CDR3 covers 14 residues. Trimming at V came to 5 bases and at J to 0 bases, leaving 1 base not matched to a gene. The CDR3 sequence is CASSRQGSNQPQHF. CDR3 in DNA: TGTGCCAGCAGTCGACAGGGTAGCAATCAGCCCCAGCATTTT.

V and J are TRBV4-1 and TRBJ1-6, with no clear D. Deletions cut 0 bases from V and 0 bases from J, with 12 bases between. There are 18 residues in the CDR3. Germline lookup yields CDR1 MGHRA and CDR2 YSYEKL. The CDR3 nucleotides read TGCGCCAGCAGCCAAGATTTAGCCAGCCTCTCCTATAATTCACCCCTCCACTTT. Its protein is CASSQDLASLSYNSPLHF.

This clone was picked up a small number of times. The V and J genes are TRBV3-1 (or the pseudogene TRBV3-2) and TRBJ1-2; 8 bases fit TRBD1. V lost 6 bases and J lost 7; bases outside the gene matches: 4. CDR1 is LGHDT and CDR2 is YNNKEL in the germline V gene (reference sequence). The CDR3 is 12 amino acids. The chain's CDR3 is CASRQGEGGYTF. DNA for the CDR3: TGTGCCAGCAGACAGGGGGAGGGTGGCTACACCTTC.

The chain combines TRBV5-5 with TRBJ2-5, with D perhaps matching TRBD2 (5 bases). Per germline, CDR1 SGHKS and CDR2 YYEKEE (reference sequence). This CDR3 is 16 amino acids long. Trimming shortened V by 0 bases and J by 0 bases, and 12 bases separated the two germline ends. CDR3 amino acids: CASSLAGGWDQETQYF. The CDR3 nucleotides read TGTGCCAGCAGCTTGGCCGGAGGATGGGACCAAGAGACCCAGTACTTC.

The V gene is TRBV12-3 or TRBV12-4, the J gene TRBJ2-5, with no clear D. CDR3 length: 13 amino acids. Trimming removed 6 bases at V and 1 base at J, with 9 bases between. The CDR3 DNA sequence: TGTGCCAGCAGCACGCCAGGCCAAGAGACCCAGTACTTC. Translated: CASSTPGQETQYF.

CDR3 bases: TGTGCCAGCTCACCCCGGGACAGGTCTTCCTACAATGAGCAGTTCTTC. It translates to CASSPRDRSSYNEQFF. The chain combines TRBV18 with TRBJ2-1, with TRBD1 matching over 8 bases. Germline V gene sequence: CDR1 KGHSH, CDR2 LQKENI. The ends lost 3 bases at V and 1 base at J; junction bases unmatched: 5. The CDR3 consists of 16 residues.

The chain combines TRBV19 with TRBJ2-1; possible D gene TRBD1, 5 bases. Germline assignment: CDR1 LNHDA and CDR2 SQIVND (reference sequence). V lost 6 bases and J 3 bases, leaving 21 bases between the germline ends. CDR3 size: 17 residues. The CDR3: CASSTSPGAAVYNEQFF. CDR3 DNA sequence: TGTGCCAGTAGCACATCCCCTGGGGCAGCCGTCTACAATGAGCAGTTCTTC.

CDR3 sequence: CASSLTGMKGYTF. The DNA for the CDR3 is TGTGCCAGCAGCTTGACGGGGATGAAAGGCTACACCTTC. The V gene is TRBV7-2, the J gene TRBJ1-2; D is unresolved. The CDR3 runs to 13 residues. In germline, CDR1 is SGHTA, CDR2 FQGNSA. V was pared by 3 bases and J by 8 bases, with 13 bases between.

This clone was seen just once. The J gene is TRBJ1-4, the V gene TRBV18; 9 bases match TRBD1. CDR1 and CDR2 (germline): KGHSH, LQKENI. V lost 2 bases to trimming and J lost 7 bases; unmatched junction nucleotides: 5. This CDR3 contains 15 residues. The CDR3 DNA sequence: TGTGCCAGCTCACCAAAACAGGGGGCTATTGAAAAACTGTTTTTT. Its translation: CASSPKQGAIEKLFF.

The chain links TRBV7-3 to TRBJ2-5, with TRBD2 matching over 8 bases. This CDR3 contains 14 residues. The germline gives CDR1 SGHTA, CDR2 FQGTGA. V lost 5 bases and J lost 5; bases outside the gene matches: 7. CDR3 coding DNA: TGTGCCAGCAGCCCCCAAGCGGGGGCGGAGACCCAGTACTTC. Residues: CASSPQAGAETQYF.